The subject of this entry is one T cell receptor beta chain. Antigen: not known. CDR3 size: 16 residues. The germline CDR1 and CDR2 sequences are SEHNR and FQNEAQ (reference sequence). V shed 3 bases and J shed 7 bases, with 21 bases lying between them. The data were obtained in a study of cytomegalovirus exposure and HLA in healthy donors. Sequencing used immunoSEQ multiplex PCR; TCRdb keeps in-frame clones, though not all of them. The sample includes some 50,000 clones, approximately 93% seen only once; the top ten take about 8%. Points from the study as a whole: TCR sequences were mostly rare, though some public TCRs occurred in many donors. There were 150 to 200 TCR beta chains listed as cytomegalovirus-associated.

The sequencing sample was made of PBMCs. The chain uses TRBV7-9 and TRBJ1-1; no clear D gene. The receptor comes from a woman under 30 in good health and CMV-seropositive. The CDR3 region is CASSFTLGSGSGEAFF. CDR3 in DNA: TGTGCCAGCAGCTTTACCCTGGGGTCGGGGTCAGGTGAAGCTTTCTTT. Drawing the rest from reference TRBV7-9 and TRBJ1-1, the complete variable domain is DTGVSQNPRHKITKRGQNVTFRCDPISEHNRLYWYRQTLGQGPEFLTYFQNEAQLEKSRLLSDRFSAERPKGSFSTLEIQRTEQGDSAMYLCASSFTLGSGSGEAFFGQGTRLTVV.